These 18 T cell receptor beta chains share one sample of origin, sequenced in a study of blood T cell repertoires in COVID-19. Here immunoSEQ multiplex PCR was the method, and the copy in TCRdb shows in-frame clones only, minus some. The data hold 50,000 to 75,000 clones, with roughly 91% observed a single time. The sample consisted of peripheral blood. These receptor sequences come from a human donor in a cohort sampled during active COVID-19.

This sequence joins TRBV5-3 and TRBJ2-3; 10 nucleotides agree with TRBD1. TRBV5-3 is assigned to the ORF class and has an uncertain function. J lost 4 bases, V lost 4 bases, and 9 bases had no gene match. This CDR3 has 16 residues. The CDR3 spells CARSHARDRGADTQYF. In nucleotides, the CDR3 is TGTGCCAGAAGCCACGCCCGGGACAGGGGTGCAGATACGCAGTATTTT.

V gene TRBV3-1 (or the pseudogene TRBV3-2) combines with J gene TRBJ1-2, with 9 bases matching TRBD1. Germline CDR1 reads LGHDT; CDR2 reads YNNKEL (reference sequence). This CDR3 has 17 amino acids. V lost 5 bases, J lost 10 bases, and 20 bases stayed unmatched. DNA of the CDR3: TGTGCCAGCAGCATTACAGGGGGCCGTGGGGCCTATGGCTACTACACCTTC. This encodes CASSITGGRGAYGYYTF.

The chain combines TRBV6-5 with TRBJ2-1; the D is unclear. CDR1 is MNHEY, CDR2 SVGAGI, per germline. The CDR3 covers 11 residues. Deletions cut 7 bases from V and 6 bases from J, with 7 bases between. The CDR3 region has the DNA TGTGCCAGCACCCTTCTCAATGAGCAGTTCTTC. Translation: CASTLLNEQFF.

Concerning this clone itself: An end of the junction does not agree with germline; a read error may underlie this. This chain links TRBV19 with TRBJ1-5; possibly TRBD1 for D (6 bases). Germline V lookup: CDR1 LNHDA, CDR2 SQIVND (reference sequence). This CDR3 is built from 14 residues. Here the CDR3 reads CASSLTGLTQPKHF. As DNA, the CDR3 is TGTGCCAGTAGTTTAACAGGGTTGACTCAGCCCAAGCATTTT. Full variable domain (rest looked up from reference TRBV19 and TRBJ1-5): DGGITQSPKYLFRKEGQNVTLSCEQNLNHDAMYWYRQDPGQGLRLIYYSQIVNDFQKGDIAEGYSVSREKKESFPLTVTSAQKNPTAFYLCASSLTGLTQPKHFGDGTRLSIL.

Only a few counts were recorded for this clone. The rearrangement uses TRBV5-1 and TRBJ2-1; 9 positions match TRBD2. Germline assignment: CDR1 SGHRS and CDR2 YFSETQ. CDR3 size: 18 residues. V was pared by 3 bases and J by 5 bases, with 15 bases of the junction left unmatched. CDR3 nucleotides: TGCGCCAGCAGCTCATATTTCGCGGGAGGGCCCGGCAACAATGAGCAGTTCTTC. It codes for CASSSYFAGGPGNNEQFF.

The chain's CDR3 is CASSFQSAGYADTQYF. CDR3 nucleotides: TGTGCCAGCAGCTTTCAGTCGGCGGGGTATGCAGATACGCAGTATTTT. This chain uses TRBV7-6 with TRBJ2-3; maybe TRBD2 (6 bases). The CDR3 is 16 amino acids. Trimming pared 3 bases from V and 4 bases from J, leaving 17 bases between. Germline V gene data show CDR1 as SGHVS and CDR2 as FNYEAQ.

The rearrangement joins TRBV19 to TRBJ2-3, with D tentatively TRBD2 (5 bases). The CDR3 loop spans 14 amino acids. V was clipped by 7 bases and J by 2 bases, with 13 bases between them. The germline gives CDR1 LNHDA, CDR2 SQIVND (reference sequence). The CDR3 DNA is TGTGCCAGTAAGGAGGCGCGAGACACAGATACGCAGTATTTT. This gives the protein CASKEARDTDTQYF.

This chain joins TRBV7-2 and TRBJ1-1; D call uncertain. The CDR3 is 14 residues long. Germline loops: CDR1 SGHTA, CDR2 FQGNSA. V was pared by 1 base and J by 4 bases, with 10 bases between. The CDR3, as DNA: TGTGCCAGCAGCTTAGAAGGAGGTACCACTGAAGCTTTCTTT. Protein product: CASSLEGGTTEAFF.

The chain has TRBV15 and TRBJ1-5; D gene ambiguous. Germline lookup yields CDR1 LNHNV and CDR2 YYDKDF (reference sequence). The length of the CDR3 is 16 residues. With 0 bases removed from V and 2 bases from J, the gap between germline ends came to 11 bases. For the CDR3, the DNA is TGTGCCACCAGCAGAGATCAAAACACCCGCAATCAGCCCCAGCATTTT. Residues: CATSRDQNTRNQPQHF.

The genes are TRBV7-3 and TRBJ2-5, with 9 positions matching TRBD1. Germline V CDR1 and CDR2: SGHTA, FQGTGA. This CDR3 comprises 17 residues. V lost 6 bases, J lost 3 bases, and 14 bases stayed unmatched. CDR3 amino acids: CASRLQPGTGIEETQYF. The CDR3 nucleotides read TGTGCCAGCAGACTTCAACCCGGGACAGGGATTGAAGAGACCCAGTACTTC.

With regard to this clone: The germline gene is not matched at one end of the junction; a read error may be the cause. J is TRBJ2-3 and V is TRBV7-7, with 9 bases fitting TRBD1. Germline CDR1 and CDR2: SSHAT and FNYEAQ (reference sequence). This CDR3 contains 15 residues. The CDR3 DNA reads TGTGCTAGCAGCCCCGGGACAGGGCGCGCAGATACGCAGTATTTT. Translating it yields CASSPGTGRADTQYF. Supplemented by reference TRBV7-7 and TRBJ2-3, the full variable domain reads GAGVSQSPRYKVTKRGQDVTLRCDPISSHATLYWYQQALGQGPEFLTYFNYEAQPDKSGLPSDRFSAERPEGSISTLTIQRTEQRDSAMYRCASSPGTGRADTQYFGPGTRLTVL.

V usage is TRBV2 and J usage is TRBJ1-5, with TRBD1 identical over 7 bases. CDR1 and CDR2 from the germline V gene are SNHLY and FYNNEI. The CDR3 is 14 residues long. J gave up 2 bases and V 6 bases, and 4 bases lay outside the gene matches. Written as DNA, the CDR3 is TGTGCCAGCAGACACGGACAGGGCAATCAGCCCCAGCATTTT. It translates to CASRHGQGNQPQHF.

This rearrangement joins TRBV29-1 to TRBJ2-4; D is possibly TRBD1 (6 bases). Germline CDR1 reads SQVTM; CDR2 reads ANQGSEA. The CDR3 is 13 amino acids. The ends were cut back, 6 bases at V and 1 base at J, with 10 bases in the middle. CDR3 DNA sequence: TGCAGCGTCTTGCAGGGGGCCAAAAACATTCAGTACTTC. It codes for CSVLQGAKNIQYF.

V gene TRBV5-1 combines with J gene TRBJ2-1; tentative D call: TRBD2 (6 bases). The CDR3 length is 14 residues. CDR1 and CDR2 from the germline V gene are SGHRS and YFSETQ. V lost 4 bases and J lost 2, with 10 bases in between. This CDR3 reads CASSGGTTYNEQFF. Here the CDR3 DNA reads TGCGCCAGCAGCGGGGGGACCACCTACAATGAGCAGTTCTTC. Combining the CDR3 with reference TRBV5-1 and TRBJ2-1 gives the whole variable domain KAGVTQTPRYLIKTRGQQVTLSCSPISGHRSVSWYQQTPGQGLQFLFEYFSETQRNKGNFPGRFSGRQFSNSRSEMNVSTLELGDSALYLCASSGGTTYNEQFFGPGTRLTVL.

The V gene is TRBV28, the J gene TRBJ1-1; 9 nucleotides line up with TRBD1. CDR3 length: 13 residues. Trimming removed 7 bases from V and 5 bases from J; junction bases left unmatched: 5. CDR1 is MDHEN and CDR2 is SYDVKM in the germline V gene. The CDR3 DNA reads as TGTGCCAGCAACCATGGGACAGGGACTGAAGCTTTCTTT. It translates to CASNHGTGTEAFF.

This clone was seen a few times. Other nucleotide sequences from this sample produce the same CDR3. V and J are TRBV13 and TRBJ2-1; no firm D call. This CDR3 comprises 12 residues. The germline CDR1 and CDR2 sequences are PRHDT and FYEKMQ (reference sequence). V was clipped by 0 bases and J by 10 bases, with 7 bases between them. In DNA, the CDR3 is TGTGCCAGCAGCTTAGGAAGCAACGAGCAGTTCTTC. Its translation is CASSLGSNEQFF.

The CDR3: CASSALPGGGNTEAFF. The CDR3, as DNA: TGTGCCAGCAGTGCCCTCCCAGGGGGCGGGAACACTGAAGCTTTCTTT. The J gene is TRBJ1-1, the V gene TRBV25-1, with TRBD1 matching over 8 bases. V trimming: 4 bases; J trimming: 1 base; junction bases outside the gene matches: 8. This CDR3 has 16 residues. Germline V gene sequence: CDR1 MGHDK, CDR2 SYGVNS.

This chain uses TRBV4-1 with TRBJ2-1; possible D gene TRBD2, 6 bases. The germline V gene encodes CDR1 MGHRA and CDR2 YSYEKL. The CDR3 length is 13 residues. With 2 bases removed from V and 11 bases from J, the gap between germline ends came to 13 bases. This CDR3 reads CASSQSLGGKQFF. Written as DNA, the CDR3 is TGCGCCAGCAGCCAATCCCTGGGAGGAAAGCAGTTCTTC.